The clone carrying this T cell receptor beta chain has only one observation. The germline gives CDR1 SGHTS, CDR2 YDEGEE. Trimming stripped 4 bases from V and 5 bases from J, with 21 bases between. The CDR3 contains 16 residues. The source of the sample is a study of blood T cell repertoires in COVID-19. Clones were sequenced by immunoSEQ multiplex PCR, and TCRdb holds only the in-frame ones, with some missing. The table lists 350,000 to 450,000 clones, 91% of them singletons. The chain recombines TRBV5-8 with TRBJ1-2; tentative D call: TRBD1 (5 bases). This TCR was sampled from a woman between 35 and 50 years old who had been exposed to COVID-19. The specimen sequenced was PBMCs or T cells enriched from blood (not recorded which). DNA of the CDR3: TGTGCCAGCAGCCTTTCGGGACTTCGCGCGGTGTATGGCTACACCTTC. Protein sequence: CASSLSGLRAVYGYTF. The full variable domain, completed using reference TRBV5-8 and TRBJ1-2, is EAGVTQSPTHLIKTRGQQATLRCSPISGHTSVYWYQQALGLGLQFLLWYDEGEERNRGNFPPRFSGRQFPNYSSELNVNALELEDSALYLCASSLSGLRAVYGYTFGSGTRLTVV.